This TCR beta chain was identified during a study of T cells expressing NK-cell markers. Study findings and constraints: There were a few donors in whom these clonotypes also led the CD3+CD56-NKG2C+ fraction. About 1.0-7.5% of CD8+ T cells in 6 or 7 donors belonged to dominant NKG2C+ clonotypes.

On this clonotype itself: The antigen is undetermined.

The CDR3 has 12 residues. cDNA encoding TCR beta was synthesized via 5'RACE template switching incorporating UMIs. TCRdb reanalyzed the 5' RACE reads and collapses them to one entry per CDR3 protein, without DNA. The specimen's table records approximately 550,000 distinct CDR3 sequences. This clonotype originated in a man younger than 35 in good health. Sequencing was carried out using blood T cells: a sorted CD56 or NKG2C T cell subset, CD4+ or CD8+ T cells, or bulk PBMC T cells (not recorded which). The V call is TRBV12-3 or TRBV12-4, the J call TRBJ1-2; lacking DNA, the TRBD1 call made by TCRdb goes unchecked. The CDR3 region is CASSRDRDGYTF.